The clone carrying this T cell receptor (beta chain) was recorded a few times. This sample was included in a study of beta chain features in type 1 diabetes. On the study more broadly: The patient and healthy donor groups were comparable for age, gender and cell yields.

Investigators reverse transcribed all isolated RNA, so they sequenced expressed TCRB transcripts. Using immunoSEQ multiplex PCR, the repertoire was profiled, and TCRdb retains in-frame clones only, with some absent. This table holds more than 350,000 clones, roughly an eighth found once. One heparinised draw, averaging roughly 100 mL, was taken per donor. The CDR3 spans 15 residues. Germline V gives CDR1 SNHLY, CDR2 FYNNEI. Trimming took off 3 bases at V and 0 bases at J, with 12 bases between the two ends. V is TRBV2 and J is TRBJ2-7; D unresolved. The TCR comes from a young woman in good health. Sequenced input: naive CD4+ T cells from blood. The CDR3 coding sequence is TGTGCCAGCAGTGAGGAGCAGTTGAGCTCCTACGAGCAGTACGTC. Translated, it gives CASSEEQLSSYEQYV.